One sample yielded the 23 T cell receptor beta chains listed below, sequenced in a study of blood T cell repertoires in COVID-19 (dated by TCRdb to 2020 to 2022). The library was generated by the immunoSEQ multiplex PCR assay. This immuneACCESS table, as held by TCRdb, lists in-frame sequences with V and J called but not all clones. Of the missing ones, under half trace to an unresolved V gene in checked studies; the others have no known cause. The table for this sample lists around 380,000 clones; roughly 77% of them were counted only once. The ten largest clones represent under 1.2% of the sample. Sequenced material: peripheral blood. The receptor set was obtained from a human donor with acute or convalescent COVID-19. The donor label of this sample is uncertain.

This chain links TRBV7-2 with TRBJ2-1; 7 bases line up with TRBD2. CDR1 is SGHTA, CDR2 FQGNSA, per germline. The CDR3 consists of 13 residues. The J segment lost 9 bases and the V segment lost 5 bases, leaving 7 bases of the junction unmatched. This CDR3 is CASSRRLATEQFF. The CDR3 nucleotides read TGTGCCAGCAGCCGGAGACTAGCTACTGAGCAGTTCTTC. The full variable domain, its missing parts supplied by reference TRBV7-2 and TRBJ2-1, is GAGVSQSPSNKVTEKGKDVELRCDPISGHTALYWYRQSLGQGLEFLIYFQGNSAPDKSGLPSDRFSAERTGGSVSTLTIQRTQQEDSAVYLCASSRRLATEQFFGPGTRLTVL.

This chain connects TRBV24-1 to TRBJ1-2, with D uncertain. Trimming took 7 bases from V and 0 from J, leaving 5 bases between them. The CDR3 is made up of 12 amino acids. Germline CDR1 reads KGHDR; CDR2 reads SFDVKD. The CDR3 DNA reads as TGTGCCACCAGCCATCCTAACTATGGCTACACCTTC. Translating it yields CATSHPNYGYTF.

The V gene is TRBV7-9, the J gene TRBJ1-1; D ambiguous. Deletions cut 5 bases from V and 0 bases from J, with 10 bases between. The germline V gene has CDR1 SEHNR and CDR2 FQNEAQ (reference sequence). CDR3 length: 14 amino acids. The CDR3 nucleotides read TGTGCCAGCAGCACGGGGAATCTGAACACTGAAGCTTTCTTT. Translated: CASSTGNLNTEAFF.

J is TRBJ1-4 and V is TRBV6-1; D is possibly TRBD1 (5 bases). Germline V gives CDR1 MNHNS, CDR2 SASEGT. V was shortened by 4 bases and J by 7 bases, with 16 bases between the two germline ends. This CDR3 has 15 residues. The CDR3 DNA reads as TGTGCCAGCAGTGGGCGACAGCCCCCGGGTGAAAAACTGTTTTTT. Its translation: CASSGRQPPGEKLFF.

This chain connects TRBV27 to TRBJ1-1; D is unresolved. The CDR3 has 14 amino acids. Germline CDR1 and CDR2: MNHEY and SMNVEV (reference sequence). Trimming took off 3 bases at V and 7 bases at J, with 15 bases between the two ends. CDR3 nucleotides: TGTGCCAGCAGTTTCGACCCCGGGAGGAATGAAGCTTTCTTT. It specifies CASSFDPGRNEAFF.

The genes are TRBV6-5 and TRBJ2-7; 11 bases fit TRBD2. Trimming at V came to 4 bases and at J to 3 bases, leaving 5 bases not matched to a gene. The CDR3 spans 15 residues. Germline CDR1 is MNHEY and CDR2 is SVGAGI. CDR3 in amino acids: CASSFYGTSGYEQYF. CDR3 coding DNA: TGTGCCAGCAGTTTCTATGGGACTAGCGGCTACGAGCAGTACTTC.

The CDR3 nucleotides are TGCAGCGCCTCAGGGGGGACGAACACTGAAGCTTTCTTT. Translated, it gives CSASGGTNTEAFF. V gene TRBV29-1 combines with J gene TRBJ1-1; 7 positions match TRBD1. The V gene end was trimmed by 7 bases and the J gene end by 1 base; junction bases not matched to a gene: 6. Germline-derived CDR1 and CDR2 are SQVTM and ANQGSEA. CDR3 length: 13 amino acids.

CDR3 sequence (DNA): TGTGCCAGCAGCCAAGATCTGGGGAGATTCTACGAGCAGTACTTC. Translating gives CASSQDLGRFYEQYF. J is TRBJ2-7 and V is TRBV4-2; D is perhaps TRBD2 (5 bases). The V gene's germline CDR1 is LGHNA and CDR2 YNFKEQ. This CDR3 region has 15 residues. V lost 0 bases, J lost 3 bases, and 12 bases lay in between.

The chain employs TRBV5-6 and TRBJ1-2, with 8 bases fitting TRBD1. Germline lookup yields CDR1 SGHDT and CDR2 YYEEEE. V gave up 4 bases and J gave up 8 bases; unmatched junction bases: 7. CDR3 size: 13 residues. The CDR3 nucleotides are TGTGCCAGCAGCCTCCGGACAGGGAGAGGCTACACCTTC. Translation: CASSLRTGRGYTF.

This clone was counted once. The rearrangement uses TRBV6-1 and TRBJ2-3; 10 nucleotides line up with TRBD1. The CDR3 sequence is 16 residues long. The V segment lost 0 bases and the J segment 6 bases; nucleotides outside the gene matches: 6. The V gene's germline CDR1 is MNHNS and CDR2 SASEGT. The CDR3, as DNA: TGTGCCAGCAGTGAAGCGCTTCGGACAGGGGGGGATACGCAGTATTTT. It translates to CASSEALRTGGDTQYF.

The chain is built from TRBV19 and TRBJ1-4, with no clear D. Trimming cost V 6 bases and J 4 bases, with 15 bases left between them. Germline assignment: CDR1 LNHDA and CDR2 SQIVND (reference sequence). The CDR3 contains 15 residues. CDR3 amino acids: CASSPAVGINEKLFF. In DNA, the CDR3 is TGTGCCAGTAGCCCAGCGGTGGGGATTAATGAAAAACTGTTTTTT.

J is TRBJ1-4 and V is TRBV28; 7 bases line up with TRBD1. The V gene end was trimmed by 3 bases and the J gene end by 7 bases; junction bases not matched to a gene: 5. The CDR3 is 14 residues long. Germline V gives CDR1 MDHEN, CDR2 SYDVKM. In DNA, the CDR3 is TGTGCCAGCAGTTTTCCAGGGGGGAGTGAAAAACTGTTTTTT. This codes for CASSFPGGSEKLFF.

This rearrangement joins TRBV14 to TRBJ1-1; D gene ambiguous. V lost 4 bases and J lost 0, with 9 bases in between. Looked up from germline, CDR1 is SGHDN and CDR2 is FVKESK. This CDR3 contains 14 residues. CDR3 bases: TGTGCCAGCAGCCTCTCGGGAGTGAACACTGAAGCTTTCTTT. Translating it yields CASSLSGVNTEAFF. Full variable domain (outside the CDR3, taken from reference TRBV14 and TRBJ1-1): EAGVTQFPSHSVIEKGQTVTLRCDPISGHDNLYWYRRVMGKEIKFLLHFVKESKQDESGMPNNRFLAERTGGTYSTLKVQPAELEDSGVYFCASSLSGVNTEAFFGQGTRLTVV.

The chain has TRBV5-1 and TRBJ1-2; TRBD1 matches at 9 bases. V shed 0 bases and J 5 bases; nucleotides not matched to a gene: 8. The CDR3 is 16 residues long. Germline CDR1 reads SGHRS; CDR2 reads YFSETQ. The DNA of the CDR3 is TGCGCCAGCAGCTTGGCTACAGGGGGCCCAATTTATGGCTACACCTTC. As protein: CASSLATGGPIYGYTF.

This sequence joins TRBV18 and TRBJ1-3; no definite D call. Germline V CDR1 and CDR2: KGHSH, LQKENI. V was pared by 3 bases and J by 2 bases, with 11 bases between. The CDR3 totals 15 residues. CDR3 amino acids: CASSPGRSAGNTIYF. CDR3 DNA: TGTGCCAGCTCACCGGGCAGGTCGGCTGGAAACACCATATATTTT.

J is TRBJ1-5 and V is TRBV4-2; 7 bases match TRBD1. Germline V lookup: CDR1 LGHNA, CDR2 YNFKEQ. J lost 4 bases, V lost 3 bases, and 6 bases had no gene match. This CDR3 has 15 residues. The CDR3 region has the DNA TGTGCCAGCAGCCAGCAGGGGGATGGGAATCAGCCCCAGCATTTT. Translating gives CASSQQGDGNQPQHF.

The CDR3 DNA reads TGTGCCAGCAGCTCACAGGGGAACACTGAAGCTTTCTTT. Its protein product is CASSSQGNTEAFF. The V and J genes are TRBV11-2 and TRBJ1-1, with D maybe TRBD1 (6 bases). CDR1 and CDR2 from the germline V gene are SGHAT and FQNNGV. The CDR3 length is 13 residues. Trimming pared 4 bases from V and 1 base from J, leaving 7 bases between.

The CDR3, as DNA: TGTGCCACCAGCAGGCCGGACAGGGGGCTTTACGAGCAGTACTTC. Translated, it gives CATSRPDRGLYEQYF. The rearrangement joins TRBV15 to TRBJ2-7, with TRBD1 matching over 11 bases. CDR1 LNHNV and CDR2 YYDKDF come from the germline V gene (reference sequence). The V segment lost 3 bases and the J segment 4 bases; nucleotides outside the gene matches: 5. The CDR3 has 15 residues. Drawing the rest from reference TRBV15 and TRBJ2-7, the complete variable domain is DAMVIQNPRYQVTQFGKPVTLSCSQTLNHNVMYWYQQKSSQAPKLLFHYYDKDFNNEADTPDNFQSRRPNTSFCFLDIRSPGLGDTAMYLCATSRPDRGLYEQYFGPGTRLTVT.

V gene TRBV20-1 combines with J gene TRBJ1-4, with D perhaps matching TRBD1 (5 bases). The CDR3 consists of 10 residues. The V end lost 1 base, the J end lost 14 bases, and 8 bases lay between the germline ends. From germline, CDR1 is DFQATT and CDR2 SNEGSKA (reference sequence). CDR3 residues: CSARAGGLFF. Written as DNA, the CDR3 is TGCAGTGCTAGAGCCGGGGGGCTGTTTTTT.

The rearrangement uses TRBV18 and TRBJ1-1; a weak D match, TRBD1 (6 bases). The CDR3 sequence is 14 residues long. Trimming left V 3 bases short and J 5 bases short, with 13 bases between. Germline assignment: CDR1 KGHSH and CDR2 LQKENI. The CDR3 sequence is CASSPAGGRTEAFF. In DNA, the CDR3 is TGTGCCAGCTCACCCGCGGGGGGGCGGACTGAAGCTTTCTTT.

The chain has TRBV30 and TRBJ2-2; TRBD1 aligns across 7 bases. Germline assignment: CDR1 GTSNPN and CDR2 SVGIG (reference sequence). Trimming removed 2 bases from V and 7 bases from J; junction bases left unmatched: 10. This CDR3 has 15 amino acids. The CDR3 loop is CAWSSEQGLGGELFF. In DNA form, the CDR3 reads TGTGCCTGGAGTTCAGAACAGGGGTTGGGCGGGGAGCTGTTTTTT. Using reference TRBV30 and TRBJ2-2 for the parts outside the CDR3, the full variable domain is SQTIHQWPATLVQPVGSPLSLECTVEGTSNPNLYWYRQAAGRGLQLLFYSVGIGQISSEVPQNLSASRPQDRQFILSSKKLLLSDSGFYLCAWSSEQGLGGELFFGEGSRLTVL.

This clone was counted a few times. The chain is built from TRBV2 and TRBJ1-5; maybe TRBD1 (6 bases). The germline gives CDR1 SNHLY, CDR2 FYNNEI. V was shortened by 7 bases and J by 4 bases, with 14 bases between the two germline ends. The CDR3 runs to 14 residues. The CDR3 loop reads CASTMGHTNQPQHF. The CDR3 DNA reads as TGTGCCAGCACCATGGGACATACGAATCAGCCCCAGCATTTT.

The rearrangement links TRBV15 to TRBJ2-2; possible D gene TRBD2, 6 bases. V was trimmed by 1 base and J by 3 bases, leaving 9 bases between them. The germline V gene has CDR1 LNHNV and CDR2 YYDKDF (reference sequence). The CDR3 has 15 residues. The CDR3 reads CATSRGDSDTGELFF. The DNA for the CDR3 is TGTGCCACCAGCAGAGGGGACTCTGACACCGGGGAGCTGTTTTTT.